This T cell receptor (beta chain) emerged from a study of early T cells in non-severe SARS-CoV-2 infection. At the level of the study: Investigators sequenced bulk RNA drawn from unsorted whole blood, and chains remained unpaired. Notes on the study in general: VDJdb matching skewed toward anti-spike CD8 responses, missing private and CD4 specificities.

Comment on this clonotype: Its target is unknown.

Germline CDR1 reads LNHDA; CDR2 reads SQIVND (reference sequence). Trimming at V came to 6 bases and at J to 5 bases, leaving 2 bases not matched to a gene. The CDR3 has 12 residues. Unique molecular identifiers were added to individual cDNA molecules. Each CDR3 protein is one row after TCRdb ran MiXCR on the 5' RACE reads. Of under 140,000 distinct CDR3 sequences in the sample, 10% to 15% were seen once. The J gene is TRBJ2-5, the V gene TRBV19; 8 nucleotides agree with TRBD1. The source material was whole blood, sampled at baseline. The sequence was obtained from an adult who was a healthcare worker with PCR-confirmed SARS-CoV-2 infection or an uninfected control (not recorded which). Written as DNA, the CDR3 is TGTGCCAGTAGACAGGGGGTGGAGACCCAGTACTTC. Translating gives CASRQGVETQYF.